This TCR beta chain came from a study of high-grade serous ovarian cancer treatment subgroups. The assay was immunoSEQ multiplex PCR, and TCRdb's table has in-frame clones only and misses some. Seen here are 10,000 to 15,000 clones, about 88% observed once, and the top ten hold about 2.9%. Tumor samples were taken before definitive surgery or chemotherapy. Trimming pared 5 bases from V and 0 bases from J, leaving 11 bases between. The V gene's germline CDR1 is LNHDA and CDR2 SQIVND (reference sequence). The CDR3 contains 15 residues. This TCR was recovered from a human donor with high-grade serous ovarian cancer. Source material: tumor tissue. V is TRBV19 and J is TRBJ1-5, with D maybe TRBD1 (6 bases). The CDR3 nucleotides read TGTGCCAGTAGTTTACAGGGTTATAGCAATCAGCCCCAGCATTTT. Amino acid sequence: CASSLQGYSNQPQHF.